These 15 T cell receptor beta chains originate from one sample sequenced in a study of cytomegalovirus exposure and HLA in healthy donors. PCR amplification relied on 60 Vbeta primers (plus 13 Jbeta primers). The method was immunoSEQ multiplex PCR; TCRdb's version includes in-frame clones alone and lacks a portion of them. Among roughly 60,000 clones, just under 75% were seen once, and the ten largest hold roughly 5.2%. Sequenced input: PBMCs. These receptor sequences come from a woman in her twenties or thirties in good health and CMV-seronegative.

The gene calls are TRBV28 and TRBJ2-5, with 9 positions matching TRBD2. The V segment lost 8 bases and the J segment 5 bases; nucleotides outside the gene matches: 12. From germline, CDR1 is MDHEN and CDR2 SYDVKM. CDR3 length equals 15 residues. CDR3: CASYTTSGGGETQYF. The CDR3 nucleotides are TGTGCCAGCTATACGACTAGCGGAGGAGGGGAGACCCAGTACTTC.

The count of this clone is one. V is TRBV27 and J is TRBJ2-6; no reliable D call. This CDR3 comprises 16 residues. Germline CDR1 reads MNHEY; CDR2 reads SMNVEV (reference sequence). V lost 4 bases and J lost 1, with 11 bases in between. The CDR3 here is CASSSIKVSGANVLTF. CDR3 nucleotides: TGTGCCAGCAGTTCTATTAAAGTTTCTGGGGCCAACGTCCTGACTTTC.

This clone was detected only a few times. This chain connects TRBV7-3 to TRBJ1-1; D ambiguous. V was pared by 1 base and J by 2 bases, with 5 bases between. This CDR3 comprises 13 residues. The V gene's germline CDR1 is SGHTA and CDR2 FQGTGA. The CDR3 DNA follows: TGTGCCAGCAGCTTAAGCGGTAACACTGAAGCTTTCTTT. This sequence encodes CASSLSGNTEAFF.

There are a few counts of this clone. The CDR3, as DNA: TGTGCCAGTTATCGGACTAGTTCCTACGAGCAGTACTTC. Encoded protein: CASYRTSSYEQYF. The rearrangement links TRBV2 to TRBJ2-7, with 7 nucleotides matching TRBD2. The CDR3 contains 13 residues. The trim removed 9 bases at V and 1 base at J, leaving 6 bases unmatched. Germline V lookup: CDR1 SNHLY, CDR2 FYNNEI.

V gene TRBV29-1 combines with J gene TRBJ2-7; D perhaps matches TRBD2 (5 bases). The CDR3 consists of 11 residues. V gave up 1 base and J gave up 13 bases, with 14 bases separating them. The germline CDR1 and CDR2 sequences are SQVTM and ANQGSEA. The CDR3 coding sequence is TGCAGCGTTGAAGTCGGGGATAGGATTTACTTC. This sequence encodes CSVEVGDRIYF.

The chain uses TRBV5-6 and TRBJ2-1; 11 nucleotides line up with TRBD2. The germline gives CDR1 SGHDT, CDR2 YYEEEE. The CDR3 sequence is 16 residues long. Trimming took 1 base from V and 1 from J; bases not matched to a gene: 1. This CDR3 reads CASSLRTSGSYNEQFF. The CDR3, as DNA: TGTGCCAGCAGCTTGAGGACTAGCGGGTCCTACAATGAGCAGTTCTTC.

The CDR3 bases are TGTGCCAGCAGCGTAGCCCAGGGGGGCGAGCAGTACGTC. Its protein is CASSVAQGGEQYV. The chain has TRBV9 and TRBJ2-7; D is perhaps TRBD1 (7 bases). With 0 bases removed from V and 6 bases from J, the gap between germline ends came to 10 bases. Per germline, CDR1 SGDLS and CDR2 YYNGEE. CDR3 length equals 13 residues.

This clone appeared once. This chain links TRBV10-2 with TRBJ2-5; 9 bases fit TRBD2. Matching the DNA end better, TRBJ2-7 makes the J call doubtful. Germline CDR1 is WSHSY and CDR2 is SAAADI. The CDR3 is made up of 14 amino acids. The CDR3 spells CASTSLAGTAEQYF. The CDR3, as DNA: TGCGCCAGCACCTCTCTAGCGGGAACCGCCGAGCAGTACTTC.

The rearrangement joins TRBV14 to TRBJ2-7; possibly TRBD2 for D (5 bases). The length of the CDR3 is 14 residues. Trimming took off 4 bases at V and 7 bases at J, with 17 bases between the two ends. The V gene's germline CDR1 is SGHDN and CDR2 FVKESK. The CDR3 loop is CASSLDFTSKEQYF. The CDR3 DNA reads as TGTGCCAGCAGCCTAGACTTCACTAGTAAGGAGCAGTACTTC.

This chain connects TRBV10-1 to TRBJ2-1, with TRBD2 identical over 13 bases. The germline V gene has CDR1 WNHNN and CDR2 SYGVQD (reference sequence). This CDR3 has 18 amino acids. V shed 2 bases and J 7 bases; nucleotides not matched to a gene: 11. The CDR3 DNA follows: TGCGCCAGCAGTGAGATGACTAGCGGGAGGCCTTGGGGGAATGAGCAGTTCTTC. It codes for CASSEMTSGRPWGNEQFF.

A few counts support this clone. The DNA for the CDR3 is TGTGCTAGTGGTTCCAGCGAGCGGGAGTATGAGCAGTTCTTC. This encodes CASGSSEREYEQFF. The chain is built from TRBV12-5 and TRBJ2-1, with 8 bases that match TRBD2. Trimming removed 4 bases from V and 8 bases from J; junction bases left unmatched: 7. This CDR3 is built from 14 residues. The V gene's germline CDR1 is LGHNT and CDR2 FRNRAP.

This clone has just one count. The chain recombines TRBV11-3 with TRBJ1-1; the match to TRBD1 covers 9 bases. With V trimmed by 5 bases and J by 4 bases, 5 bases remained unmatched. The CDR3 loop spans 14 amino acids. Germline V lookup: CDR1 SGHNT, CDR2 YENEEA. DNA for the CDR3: TGTGCCAGCAGCGCCGGACAGGGGAGCACTGAAGCTTTCTTT. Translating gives CASSAGQGSTEAFF.

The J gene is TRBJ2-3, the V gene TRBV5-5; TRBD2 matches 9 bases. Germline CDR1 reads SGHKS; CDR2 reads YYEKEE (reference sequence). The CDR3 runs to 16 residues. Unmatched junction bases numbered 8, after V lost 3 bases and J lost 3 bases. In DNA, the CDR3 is TGTGCCAGCAGCTCTCTTAGCGGGGGAATAACAGATACGCAGTATTTT. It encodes CASSSLSGGITDTQYF.

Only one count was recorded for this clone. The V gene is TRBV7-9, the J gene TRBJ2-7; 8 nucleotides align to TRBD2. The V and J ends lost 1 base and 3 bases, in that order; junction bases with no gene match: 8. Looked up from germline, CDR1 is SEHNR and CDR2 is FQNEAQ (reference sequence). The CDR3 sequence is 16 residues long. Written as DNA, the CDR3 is TGTGCCAGCAGCTTAGGAAGCCCGGGAGGGGGCTACGAGCAGTACTTC. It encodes CASSLGSPGGGYEQYF.

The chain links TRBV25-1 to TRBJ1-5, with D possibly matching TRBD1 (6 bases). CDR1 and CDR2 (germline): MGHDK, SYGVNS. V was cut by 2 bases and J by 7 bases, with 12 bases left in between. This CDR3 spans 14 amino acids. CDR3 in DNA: TGTGCCAGCAGTGAAGCGGGGGCACGGCAGCCCCAGCATTTT. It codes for CASSEAGARQPQHF.